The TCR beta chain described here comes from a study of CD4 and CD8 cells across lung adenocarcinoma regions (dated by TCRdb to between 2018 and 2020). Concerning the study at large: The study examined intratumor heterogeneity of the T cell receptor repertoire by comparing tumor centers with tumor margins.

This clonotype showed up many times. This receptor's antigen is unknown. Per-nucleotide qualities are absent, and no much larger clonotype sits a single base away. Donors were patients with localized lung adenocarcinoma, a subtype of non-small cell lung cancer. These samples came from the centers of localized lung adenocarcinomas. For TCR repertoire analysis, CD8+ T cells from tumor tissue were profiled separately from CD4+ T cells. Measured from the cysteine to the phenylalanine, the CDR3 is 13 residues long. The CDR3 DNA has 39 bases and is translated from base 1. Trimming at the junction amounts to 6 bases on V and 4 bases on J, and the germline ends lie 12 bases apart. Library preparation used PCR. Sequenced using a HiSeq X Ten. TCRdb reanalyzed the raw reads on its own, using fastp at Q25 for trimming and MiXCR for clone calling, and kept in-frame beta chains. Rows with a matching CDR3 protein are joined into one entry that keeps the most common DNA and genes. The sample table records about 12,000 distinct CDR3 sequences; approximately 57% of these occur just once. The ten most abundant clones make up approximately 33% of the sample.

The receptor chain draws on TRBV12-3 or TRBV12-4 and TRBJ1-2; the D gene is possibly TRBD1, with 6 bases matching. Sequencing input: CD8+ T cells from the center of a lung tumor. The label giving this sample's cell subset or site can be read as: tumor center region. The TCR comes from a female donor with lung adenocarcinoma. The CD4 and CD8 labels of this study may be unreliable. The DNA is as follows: TGTGCCAGCAGCCCCCAGGGGCTCTATGGCTACACCTTC. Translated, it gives CASSPQGLYGYTF.